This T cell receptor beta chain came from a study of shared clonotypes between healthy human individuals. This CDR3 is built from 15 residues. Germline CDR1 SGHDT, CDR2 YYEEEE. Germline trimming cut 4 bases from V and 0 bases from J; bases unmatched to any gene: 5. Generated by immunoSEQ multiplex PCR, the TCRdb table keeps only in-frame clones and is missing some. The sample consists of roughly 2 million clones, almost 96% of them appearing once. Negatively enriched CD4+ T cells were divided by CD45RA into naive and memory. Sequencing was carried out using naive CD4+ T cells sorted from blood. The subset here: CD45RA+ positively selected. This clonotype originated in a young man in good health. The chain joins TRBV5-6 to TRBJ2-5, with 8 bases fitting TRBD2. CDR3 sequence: CASSRLTSDQETQYF. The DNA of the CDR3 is TGTGCCAGCAGCAGACTGACTAGCGACCAAGAGACCCAGTACTTC. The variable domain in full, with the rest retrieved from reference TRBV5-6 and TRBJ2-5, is DAGVTQSPTHLIKTRGQQVTLRCSPKSGHDTVSWYQQALGQGPQFIFQYYEEEERQRGNFPDRFSGHQFPNYSSELNVNALLLGDSALYLCASSRLTSDQETQYFGPGTRLLVL.